The clone carrying this T cell receptor (beta chain) has a handful of counts. What it binds is not known. What was sequenced were expressed TCRB transcripts, since all of the isolated RNA had been reverse transcribed. Produced via immunoSEQ multiplex PCR; TCRdb's table is partial and in-frame only. This repertoire shows 500,000 to 800,000 clones, under 15% found once; its top ten account for about 0.11%. The ends were cut back, 4 bases at V and 3 bases at J, with 6 bases in the middle. Germline V gene data show CDR1 as SNHLY and CDR2 as FYNNEI. CDR3 length equals 12 residues. These data belong to a study of beta chain features in type 1 diabetes. Broader study findings: Moderate but significant shortening of TCRB CDR3s was recorded in all four CD4+ subsets from Type 1 diabetes patients.

Central memory, naive, regulatory and stem cell-like memory CD4+ cells were sorted by CD45RO/CCR7/CD25/CD127/CD95/CD27. This TCR was recovered from a man aged 30-40 years with type 1 diabetes. What was sequenced was naive CD4+ T cells from blood. This chain links TRBV2 with TRBJ1-2; no clear D gene. The CDR3 spells CASSVADYGYTF. CDR3 nucleotide sequence: TGTGCCAGCAGTGTCGCGGACTATGGCTACACCTTC.